The entry that follows covers one TCR beta chain sequence. Its antigen is as yet unknown. The sample belongs to a study of graft-versus-host responses after intestinal transplantation. Study at large: Recipients had transplants, and these were multivisceral, liver-intestinal, or isolated intestinal. Whole-study results and caveats: Some GvH clones appeared in ileal mucosa or blood before recipient bone marrow.

Sequencing was performed with immunoSEQ multiplex PCR; in TCRdb, only in-frame clones are kept and a portion is missing. The repertoire holds 39,000 or so clones, with approximately 93% as singletons. This specimen was unstimulated CD8+ T cells sorted from spleen or lymph node cells, taken before transplant. This clonotype was obtained from a human donor who was the organ donor for an intestinal transplant.

CDR3 sequence reads: CASSADRRGLNEQFF. CDR3 nucleotides: TGTGCCAGCAGTGCGGACAGGCGAGGGCTCAATGAGCAGTTCTTC. V is TRBV6-5 and J is TRBJ2-1, with 7 positions matching TRBD1. Germline CDR1 and CDR2: MNHEY and SVGAGI. Trimming at V came to 5 bases and at J to 6 bases, leaving 10 bases not matched to a gene. There are 15 residues in the CDR3.